The 31 T cell receptor beta chains listed next were all sequenced from one sample in a study of cytomegalovirus exposure and HLA in healthy donors. Vbeta (60) and Jbeta (13) primers were used in the PCR. The assay was immunoSEQ multiplex PCR, and TCRdb's table has in-frame clones only and misses some. The table includes 110,000 to 150,000 clones, 80% to 90% detected once. The material sequenced was PBMCs. These receptors were collected from a woman aged 40 to 49 in good health and CMV-seropositive.

This clone showed up just a few times. The chain combines TRBV5-6 with TRBJ2-2, with D unclear. CDR3 length equals 15 residues. Trimming stripped 0 bases from V and 7 bases from J, with 13 bases between. Germline values: CDR1 SGHDT, CDR2 YYEEEE. As DNA, the CDR3 is TGTGCCAGCAGCTTGGTGCTTGCGGTTCACGGGGAGCTGTTTTTT. It codes for CASSLVLAVHGELFF. Together with reference TRBV5-6 and TRBJ2-2, the CDR3 gives the full variable domain: DAGVTQSPTHLIKTRGQQVTLRCSPKSGHDTVSWYQQALGQGPQFIFQYYEEEERQRGNFPDRFSGHQFPNYSSELNVNALLLGDSALYLCASSLVLAVHGELFFGEGSRLTVL.

The rearrangement joins TRBV7-9 to TRBJ2-1, with 7 bases that match TRBD2. Trimming took 6 bases from V and 2 from J; bases not matched to a gene: 7. This CDR3 is 15 amino acids long. The V gene's germline CDR1 is SEHNR and CDR2 FQNEAQ (reference sequence). In nucleotides, the CDR3 is TGTGCCAGCAGTCAGCGGGAATCTGCCTACAATGAGCAGTTCTTC. Protein sequence: CASSQRESAYNEQFF.

The chain carries TRBV7-6 and TRBJ2-7; maybe TRBD2 (5 bases). This CDR3 is built from 14 residues. CDR1 is SGHVS and CDR2 is FNYEAQ in the germline V gene. V gave up 0 bases and J gave up 3 bases, with 9 bases separating them. CDR3 sequence: CASSLAGDFYEQYF. In nucleotides, the CDR3 is TGTGCCAGCAGCTTAGCGGGAGATTTCTACGAGCAGTACTTC. Full variable domain (remainder filled in from reference TRBV7-6 and TRBJ2-7): GAGVSQSPRYKVTKRGQDVALRCDPISGHVSLYWYRQALGQGPEFLTYFNYEAQQDKSGLPNDRFSAERPEGSISTLTIQRTEQRDSAMYRCASSLAGDFYEQYFGPGTRLTVT.

This clone was observed a handful of times. The gene calls are TRBV9 and TRBJ2-7; D remains ambiguous. Trimming left V 0 bases short and J 3 bases short, with 13 bases between. The germline V gene has CDR1 SGDLS and CDR2 YYNGEE. The CDR3 has 15 amino acids. The CDR3 region has the DNA TGTGCCAGCAGCGTAGCCAGCGAGTGGGTCTACGAGCAGTACTTC. This encodes CASSVASEWVYEQYF.

The rearrangement joins TRBV30 to TRBJ2-1; 7 bases agree with TRBD2. Germline V lookup: CDR1 GTSNPN, CDR2 SVGIG (reference sequence). With V trimmed by 0 bases and J by 9 bases, 5 bases remained unmatched. This CDR3 is built from 13 residues. The CDR3 region is CAWSVGGEGEQFF. The CDR3 DNA reads TGTGCCTGGAGTGTTGGGGGGGAGGGTGAGCAGTTCTTC.

As for this clone: At one end, the junction sequence differs from germline, possibly due to a read error. V is TRBV7-6 and J is TRBJ2-2; possible D gene TRBD2, 5 bases. CDR3 length: 16 residues. Germline V lookup: CDR1 SGHVS, CDR2 FNYEAQ. CDR3 sequence (DNA): TGTGCCAGCACCTTAGGGCTTAGCGCCTACACCGGGGAGCTGTTTTTT. Translation: CASTLGLSAYTGELFF.

This clone appeared once. The chain combines TRBV5-1 with TRBJ1-3; D unclear. The V gene's germline CDR1 is SGHRS and CDR2 YFSETQ. This CDR3 has 15 residues. The V gene lost 0 bases and the J gene lost 4 bases, with 11 bases spanning the gap. CDR3 sequence reads: CASSLEGEKGNTIYF. The CDR3 bases are TGCGCCAGCAGCTTGGAAGGAGAGAAAGGAAACACCATATATTTT.

This chain joins TRBV5-4 and TRBJ2-3; TRBD2 might be the D (5 bases). The CDR3 totals 16 residues. CDR1 SGHNT and CDR2 YYREEE come from the germline V gene (reference sequence). V was pared by 4 bases and J by 0 bases, with 15 bases between. The CDR3 reads CASSPDPEASTDTQYF. In DNA, the CDR3 is TGTGCCAGCAGCCCGGACCCGGAGGCTAGCACAGATACGCAGTATTTT. Variable domain in full (rest from reference TRBV5-4 and TRBJ2-3): ETGVTQSPTHLIKTRGQQVTLRCSSQSGHNTVSWYQQALGQGPQFIFQYYREEENGRGNFPPRFSGLQFPNYSSELNVNALELDDSALYLCASSPDPEASTDTQYFGPGTRLTVL.

This rearrangement joins TRBV11-3 to TRBJ2-5; the D gene is possibly TRBD1 (6 bases). Germline V gene lookup returns CDR1 SGHNT and CDR2 YENEEA. V lost 4 bases and J 5 bases, leaving 17 bases between the germline ends. This CDR3 is built from 15 residues. The CDR3 is CASSSMWGRDETQYF. CDR3 in DNA: TGTGCCAGCAGCTCCATGTGGGGGCGTGATGAGACCCAGTACTTC.

This clone was seen once. The chain joins TRBV5-6 to TRBJ2-1; D is undetermined. V was clipped by 0 bases and J by 4 bases, with 11 bases between them. The length of the CDR3 is 15 residues. Looked up from germline, CDR1 is SGHDT and CDR2 is YYEEEE. CDR3 residues: CASSLERIRYNEQFF. Here the CDR3 DNA reads TGTGCCAGCAGCTTGGAGAGGATAAGGTACAATGAGCAGTTCTTC. The whole variable domain, filled in from reference TRBV5-6 and TRBJ2-1, reads DAGVTQSPTHLIKTRGQQVTLRCSPKSGHDTVSWYQQALGQGPQFIFQYYEEEERQRGNFPDRFSGHQFPNYSSELNVNALLLGDSALYLCASSLERIRYNEQFFGPGTRLTVL.

Of note for this clone: The same CDR3 can be traced to other DNA sequences in this sample. The genes are TRBV7-9 and TRBJ2-3, with 7 nucleotides matching TRBD2. The CDR3 spans 14 residues. V lost 5 bases and J lost 5; bases outside the gene matches: 7. Germline V gene data show CDR1 as SEHNR and CDR2 as FQNEAQ (reference sequence). The CDR3: CASSPPGTIDTQYF. CDR3 nucleotide sequence: TGTGCCAGCAGCCCTCCGGGGACTATAGATACGCAGTATTTT.

The V gene is TRBV5-4, the J gene TRBJ1-2, with a tentative D call TRBD1 (5 bases). The germline V gene has CDR1 SGHNT and CDR2 YYREEE (reference sequence). The CDR3 is 15 residues long. V dropped 2 bases and J dropped 8 bases, with 19 bases sitting between them. The CDR3 nucleotides are TGTGCCAGCAGCTTCGATCAGGCGACAGCTTACGGCTACACCTTC. It encodes CASSFDQATAYGYTF.

This clone was recorded once. The chain joins TRBV5-5 to TRBJ1-5; possible D gene TRBD1, 5 bases. The germline V gene has CDR1 SGHKS and CDR2 YYEKEE (reference sequence). Between the trimmed V and J ends, which lost 4 bases and 7 bases, there was a span of 12 bases. The CDR3 is made up of 13 amino acids. CDR3 residues: CASSLGEVQPQHF. CDR3 in DNA: TGTGCCAGCAGCCTAGGGGAAGTCCAGCCCCAGCATTTT.

The V and J genes are TRBV5-1 and TRBJ2-7; no clear D gene. The CDR3 extends over 12 amino acids. The V end was cut by 0 bases, the J end by 4 bases, with 5 bases between. Germline CDR1 reads SGHRS; CDR2 reads YFSETQ. Here the CDR3 DNA reads TGCGCCAGCAGCTTGGAGAGGTACGAGCAGTACTTC. Amino acids: CASSLERYEQYF.

This clone occurred once. V and J are TRBV29-1 and TRBJ1-1; 9 nucleotides line up with TRBD1. CDR1 is SQVTM and CDR2 is ANQGSEA in the germline V gene. CDR3 size: 16 residues. The V gene end was trimmed by 5 bases and the J gene end by 3 bases; junction bases not matched to a gene: 13. The CDR3 bases are TGCAGCGTTCTTTTTCCCGGGACAGGGTCGGACACTGAAGCTTTCTTT. This codes for CSVLFPGTGSDTEAFF.

V is TRBV11-2 and J is TRBJ2-2; D gene ambiguous. This CDR3 spans 15 amino acids. Germline V gene sequence: CDR1 SGHAT, CDR2 FQNNGV. Trimming took off 4 bases at V and 0 bases at J, with 9 bases between the two ends. The CDR3 here is CASSYHTPNTGELFF. The CDR3 bases are TGTGCCAGCAGCTACCACACGCCGAACACCGGGGAGCTGTTTTTT.

The genes are TRBV29-1 and TRBJ1-3; 7 bases map to TRBD1. The CDR3 consists of 14 residues. Germline V CDR1 and CDR2: SQVTM, ANQGSEA. J lost 9 bases, V lost 1 base, and 9 bases had no gene match. DNA of the CDR3: TGCAGCGTTGAAGGTGGGGACAGTATGGGCACCATATATTTT. Encoded protein: CSVEGGDSMGTIYF.

The V call is TRBV4-2, the J call TRBJ2-5; D is unclear. The J call could be wrong; TRBJ2-7 is a better fit for the DNA end. Germline V gives CDR1 LGHNA, CDR2 YNFKEQ. The CDR3 totals 11 residues. The CDR3 DNA is TGTGCCAGCAGTCCTTATAACGAGCAGTACTTC. Its protein product is CASSPYNEQYF.

The CDR3 DNA reads TGCGCCAGCAGCTTGAGCGGGAGGAGCACAGATACGCAGTATTTT. It is translated as CASSLSGRSTDTQYF. The chain carries TRBV5-1 and TRBJ2-3; 9 bases map to TRBD2. J gave up 0 bases and V 1 base, and 0 bases lay outside the gene matches. CDR1 SGHRS and CDR2 YFSETQ come from the germline V gene. CDR3 length: 15 amino acids. The variable domain in full, with the rest retrieved from reference TRBV5-1 and TRBJ2-3, is KAGVTQTPRYLIKTRGQQVTLSCSPISGHRSVSWYQQTPGQGLQFLFEYFSETQRNKGNFPGRFSGRQFSNSRSEMNVSTLELGDSALYLCASSLSGRSTDTQYFGPGTRLTVL.

Regarding this clone: The sample holds other DNA sequences that translate to the same CDR3. The chain combines TRBV9 with TRBJ1-1; D may be TRBD1 (5 bases). The germline V gene encodes CDR1 SGDLS and CDR2 YYNGEE. Trimming took 1 base from V and 1 from J, leaving 5 bases between them. CDR3 length equals 13 residues. Written as DNA, the CDR3 is TGTGCCAGCAGCGTAAGGGGGAACACTGAAGCTTTCTTT. It encodes CASSVRGNTEAFF.

This clone was seen more than once but under ten times. The V gene is TRBV18, the J gene TRBJ1-4; 9 bases line up with TRBD1. Germline loops: CDR1 KGHSH, CDR2 LQKENI. Germline trimming cut 0 bases from V and 8 bases from J; bases unmatched to any gene: 7. CDR3 length equals 16 residues. The chain's CDR3 is CASSPPGQGVEEKLFF. CDR3 in DNA: TGTGCCAGCTCACCACCGGGACAGGGAGTGGAAGAAAAACTGTTTTTT.

The V gene is TRBV6-1, the J gene TRBJ1-5; the D is unclear. Germline V CDR1 and CDR2: MNHNS, SASEGT. Trimming left V 6 bases short and J 0 bases short, with 12 bases between. The CDR3 sequence is 15 residues long. CDR3 in DNA: TGTGCCAGCAGGGTCGGGGTATATAGCAATCAGCCCCAGCATTTT. As protein: CASRVGVYSNQPQHF.

This chain connects TRBV18 to TRBJ1-2, with D perhaps matching TRBD1 (5 bases). The CDR3 runs to 14 residues. V lost 7 bases and J 4 bases, leaving 16 bases between the germline ends. Germline CDR1 KGHSH, CDR2 LQKENI. The CDR3 reads CASFPSGGVYGYTF. In nucleotides, the CDR3 is TGTGCCAGCTTCCCGAGCGGGGGGGTCTATGGCTACACCTTC.

A word on this clone: At the DNA level, this CDR3 is encoded by other sequences in the same sample as well. The gene calls are TRBV28 and TRBJ1-1; D is ambiguous. V lost 1 base, J lost 0 bases, and 3 bases lay in between. The CDR3 has 13 amino acids. Germline lookup yields CDR1 MDHEN and CDR2 SYDVKM. The CDR3: CASSLSVNTEAFF. DNA of the CDR3: TGTGCCAGCAGTTTATCCGTGAACACTGAAGCTTTCTTT.

This chain joins TRBV13 and TRBJ2-3; the match to TRBD1 covers 8 bases. The CDR3 length is 17 residues. V was clipped by 7 bases and J by 3 bases; unmatched bases: 15. CDR1 is PRHDT, CDR2 FYEKMQ, per germline (reference sequence). The CDR3, as DNA: TGTGCCAGCAACGAGGTCCCCCCTACAGGGGGGACAGATACGCAGTATTTT. It translates to CASNEVPPTGGTDTQYF.

Of note for this clone: The junction departs from germline at one end; a sequencing error may be responsible. CDR3 nucleotide sequence: TGTGCCAGCAGTCCCCCGAGGGCGGGGCGTCGCTTC. Residues: CASSPPRAGRRF. The chain links TRBV6-5 to TRBJ1-2, with D tentatively TRBD1 (5 bases). Germline V gene data show CDR1 as MNHEY and CDR2 as SVGAGI. There are 12 residues in the CDR3.

The V call is TRBV4-2, the J call TRBJ2-3; 10 positions agree with TRBD1. Germline V gives CDR1 LGHNA, CDR2 YNFKEQ. J gave up 3 bases and V 2 bases, and 8 bases lay outside the gene matches. This CDR3 is built from 17 residues. The CDR3 region has the DNA TGTGCCAGCAGCCAAAGATTTACGGGACAGGGGACAGATACGCAGTATTTT. It is translated as CASSQRFTGQGTDTQYF.

J is TRBJ2-1 and V is TRBV14; the D gene is possibly TRBD1 (6 bases). There are 16 residues in the CDR3. V shed 1 base and J shed 7 bases, with 17 bases lying between them. The germline V gene encodes CDR1 SGHDN and CDR2 FVKESK. DNA for the CDR3: TGTGCCAGCAGCCAAGTGTTACAGGGAAGCAGGAATGAGCAGTTCTTC. Encoded protein: CASSQVLQGSRNEQFF.

V gene TRBV7-9 combines with J gene TRBJ2-6, with TRBD1 matching over 8 bases. Trimming removed 3 bases from V and 4 bases from J; junction bases left unmatched: 11. Germline V gene sequence: CDR1 SEHNR, CDR2 FQNEAQ (reference sequence). The CDR3 length is 18 residues. The chain's CDR3 is CASSFLSPGGYGANVLTF. The CDR3 DNA is TGTGCCAGCAGCTTTTTGTCACCAGGGGGCTACGGGGCCAACGTCCTGACTTTC.

The rearrangement links TRBV6-5 to TRBJ2-1, with 8 bases fitting TRBD1. The CDR3 runs 14 residues. Trimming cost V 2 bases and J 8 bases; bases outside gene matches: 5. The germline V gene has CDR1 MNHEY and CDR2 SVGAGI. In DNA form, the CDR3 reads TGTGCCAGCAGTTACAGGGACAGGCGGGATGAGCAGTTCTTC. This sequence encodes CASSYRDRRDEQFF.

The chain recombines TRBV7-9 with TRBJ2-1; D is undetermined. V was trimmed by 3 bases and J by 6 bases, leaving 12 bases between them. Germline loops: CDR1 SEHNR, CDR2 FQNEAQ (reference sequence). The CDR3 is made up of 14 amino acids. The CDR3 nucleotides read TGTGCCAGCAGCTTTCTAGACCTTAGCAATGAGCAGTTCTTC. Its translation is CASSFLDLSNEQFF.